These 24 T cell receptor beta chains were all obtained from the same sample, sequenced in a study of cytomegalovirus exposure and HLA in healthy donors. 60 Vbeta and 13 Jbeta primers were used in PCR. TCRdb's copy holds only in-frame clones and misses some; the assay was immunoSEQ multiplex PCR. This sample carries around 300,000 clones, roughly 90% of them seen once, and the ten largest clones take about 2.5%. The sequenced sample consisted of PBMCs. These receptors all stem from a woman between 18 and 30 years old in good health and CMV-seronegative.

This clone was counted between two and nine times. V gene TRBV25-1 combines with J gene TRBJ2-7; perhaps TRBD2 as D (7 bases). Germline V gives CDR1 MGHDK, CDR2 SYGVNS. V shed 3 bases and J shed 5 bases, with 17 bases lying between them. CDR3 size: 15 residues. CDR3 sequence (DNA): TGTGCCAGCAGTGAGGGGGGGCGCGGTGTCGACGAGCAGTACTTC. Protein product: CASSEGGRGVDEQYF.

In its sample, this clone was seen a few times. The J gene is TRBJ1-4, the V gene TRBV27; D may be TRBD1 (6 bases). This CDR3 has 14 residues. Trimming pared 8 bases from V and 6 bases from J, leaving 16 bases between. Per the germline V gene, CDR1 is MNHEY and CDR2 is SMNVEV (reference sequence). The CDR3, as DNA: TGTGCCAGCGGCAAGACAGGACGCTATGAAAAACTGTTTTTT. It specifies CASGKTGRYEKLFF.

The chain joins TRBV7-6 to TRBJ2-1, with 13 nucleotides matching TRBD2. The CDR3 has 14 amino acids. With 4 bases clipped from V and 9 bases from J, the junction kept 3 bases outside the gene matches. In germline, CDR1 is SGHVS, CDR2 FNYEAQ. CDR3 sequence: CASSSGLAGSEQFF. Here the CDR3 DNA reads TGTGCCAGCAGCTCGGGACTAGCGGGGAGTGAGCAGTTCTTC.

The genes are TRBV7-9 and TRBJ2-3; 9 nucleotides line up with TRBD2. The CDR3 sequence is 16 residues long. The junction had 8 bases not matched to a gene; V was cut back by 2 bases and J by 5 bases. Germline V CDR1 and CDR2: SEHNR, FQNEAQ (reference sequence). The CDR3 coding sequence is TGTGCCAGCAGCTTAATCGGGATAGCGGGGGTAGATACGCAGTATTTT. It specifies CASSLIGIAGVDTQYF.

This clone is a singleton in its sample. The chain has TRBV29-1 and TRBJ2-7; 8 bases agree with TRBD1. Looked up from germline, CDR1 is SQVTM and CDR2 is ANQGSEA. The CDR3 has 14 amino acids. The V and J ends lost 7 bases and 1 base, in that order; junction bases with no gene match: 9. CDR3 loop: CSGLGTGDSYEQYF. The CDR3 coding sequence is TGCAGCGGTCTCGGGACAGGAGATTCCTACGAGCAGTACTTC.

This chain connects TRBV9 to TRBJ1-2; D is possibly TRBD1 (6 bases). V lost 4 bases and J 8 bases, leaving 18 bases between the germline ends. CDR3 length equals 14 residues. Germline V lookup: CDR1 SGDLS, CDR2 YYNGEE. CDR3 in DNA: TGTGCCAGCAGCCCTCCCGTAGGGACATACGGCTACACCTTC. Its protein product is CASSPPVGTYGYTF.

The V gene is TRBV20-1, the J gene TRBJ2-7; 7 bases line up with TRBD1. Looked up from germline, CDR1 is DFQATT and CDR2 is SNEGSKA (reference sequence). The CDR3 totals 11 residues. After removal of 6 bases from V and 2 bases from J, the junction contained 1 base not matched to a gene. The CDR3 DNA follows: TGCAGTGCCGGGACAGCCTACGAGCAGTACTTC. As protein: CSAGTAYEQYF.

The chain joins TRBV10-2 to TRBJ1-6; 8 nucleotides align to TRBD1. CDR1 is WSHSY, CDR2 SAAADI, per germline. This CDR3 has 13 amino acids. With 6 bases clipped from V and 8 bases from J, the junction kept 3 bases outside the gene matches. CDR3 amino acids: CASRQTGDSPLHF. The CDR3 DNA reads TGCGCCAGCAGACAGACAGGGGATTCACCCCTCCACTTT.

The CDR3 region is CASIPTGVSFTEAFF. As DNA, the CDR3 is TGTGCCAGCATCCCGACAGGGGTTTCTTTTACTGAAGCTTTCTTT. The chain recombines TRBV6-1 with TRBJ1-1; the match to TRBD1 covers 8 bases. V trimming: 7 bases; J trimming: 5 bases; junction bases outside the gene matches: 12. Germline V gene lookup returns CDR1 MNHNS and CDR2 SASEGT. The CDR3 contains 15 residues.

This clone has a handful of counts. This rearrangement joins TRBV19 to TRBJ1-1; TRBD1 agrees at 7 bases. The germline CDR1 and CDR2 sequences are LNHDA and SQIVND (reference sequence). Unmatched junction bases numbered 9, after V lost 6 bases and J lost 5 bases. The CDR3 is 14 residues long. CDR3 amino acids: CASRFRGMWTEAFF. DNA of the CDR3: TGTGCCAGTAGGTTCAGGGGGATGTGGACTGAAGCTTTCTTT.

This chain links TRBV25-1 with TRBJ2-2; D gene unclear. This CDR3 comprises 13 residues. CDR1 is MGHDK, CDR2 SYGVNS, per germline. Trimming pared 2 bases from V and 3 bases from J, leaving 4 bases between. CDR3 protein: CASSERYTGELFF. The CDR3 DNA is TGTGCCAGCAGTGAACGGTACACCGGGGAGCTGTTTTTT.

The J gene is TRBJ2-5, the V gene TRBV6-1; TRBD1 agrees at 9 bases. The assigned J gene may be wrong: the sequence end matches TRBJ2-7 better. CDR1 is MNHNS, CDR2 SASEGT, per germline. This CDR3 contains 15 residues. This chain's CDR3 is CASSVLGQGWNEQYF. CDR3 in DNA: TGTGCCAGCAGTGTTCTGGGACAGGGTTGGAACGAGCAGTACTTC.

The chain links TRBV15 to TRBJ1-2, with no clear D. Trimming took off 0 bases at V and 7 bases at J, with 15 bases between the two ends. The CDR3 contains 15 residues. The germline CDR1 and CDR2 sequences are LNHNV and YYDKDF (reference sequence). The CDR3 sequence: CATSRDSGRPGGYTF. The CDR3 DNA follows: TGTGCCACCAGCAGAGATAGCGGTCGTCCAGGTGGCTACACCTTC.

J is TRBJ2-1 and V is TRBV6-5; 8 bases line up with TRBD2. Trimming at V came to 6 bases and at J to 6 bases, leaving 10 bases not matched to a gene. Per the germline V gene, CDR1 is MNHEY and CDR2 is SVGAGI. This CDR3 spans 15 amino acids. This chain's CDR3 is CASSGTSLVSNEQFF. The CDR3 coding sequence is TGTGCCAGCAGCGGGACTAGTCTAGTATCCAATGAGCAGTTCTTC.

With respect to this clone: At the DNA level, this CDR3 is encoded by other sequences in the same sample as well. This rearrangement joins TRBV6-1 to TRBJ1-6; possibly TRBD1 for D (6 bases). Germline V gene lookup returns CDR1 MNHNS and CDR2 SASEGT. The germline V and J ends were trimmed by 4 bases and 3 bases, with 16 bases remaining between them. This CDR3 region has 17 residues. CDR3 nucleotide sequence: TGTGCCAGCAGTGGGAGACAGGCTGGGGGCTATAATTCACCCCTCCACTTT. Protein sequence: CASSGRQAGGYNSPLHF.

The chain has TRBV19 and TRBJ1-5; 12 bases agree with TRBD1. The V segment lost 5 bases and the J segment 5 bases; nucleotides outside the gene matches: 10. CDR3 size: 17 residues. Germline V gene data show CDR1 as LNHDA and CDR2 as SQIVND (reference sequence). This CDR3 reads CASSLEPGTGGHQPQHF. Written as DNA, the CDR3 is TGTGCCAGTAGTCTCGAACCCGGGACAGGGGGCCATCAGCCCCAGCATTTT.

The CDR3 DNA sequence: TGTGCCAGCAGCTTGGCGGCAGGGGGTAACGAGCAGTACTTC. This translates into CASSLAAGGNEQYF. The chain has TRBV5-8 and TRBJ2-7; 7 bases match TRBD1. V trimming: 0 bases; J trimming: 5 bases; junction bases outside the gene matches: 5. Germline V gene sequence: CDR1 SGHTS, CDR2 YDEGEE. The CDR3 has 14 amino acids.

The chain combines TRBV2 with TRBJ1-2, with D unresolved. Germline V gene lookup returns CDR1 SNHLY and CDR2 FYNNEI. Trimming stripped 4 bases from V and 8 bases from J, with 8 bases between. This CDR3 has 11 amino acids. The CDR3 region is CASSVVGGYTF. CDR3 nucleotides: TGTGCCAGCAGTGTGGTGGGCGGCTACACCTTC.

The V and J genes are TRBV4-1 and TRBJ2-5, with 7 nucleotides matching TRBD2. V trimming: 4 bases; J trimming: 5 bases; junction bases outside the gene matches: 13. The CDR3 totals 16 residues. The germline CDR1 and CDR2 sequences are MGHRA and YSYEKL. The CDR3 is CASSPETLASVETQYF. For the CDR3, the DNA is TGCGCCAGCAGCCCGGAGACACTAGCGAGCGTGGAGACCCAGTACTTC.

V usage is TRBV2 and J usage is TRBJ1-2, with TRBD1 matching 8 bases. The CDR3 runs to 17 residues. CDR1 is SNHLY, CDR2 FYNNEI, per germline. V was pared by 4 bases and J by 4 bases, with 14 bases of the junction left unmatched. CDR3 loop: CASSVTYLSGTGYGYTF. The CDR3 coding sequence is TGTGCCAGCAGTGTTACTTATCTATCCGGGACAGGCTATGGCTACACCTTC.

This sequence joins TRBV30 and TRBJ1-2; D is unresolved. CDR1 GTSNPN and CDR2 SVGIG come from the germline V gene (reference sequence). CDR3 length equals 12 residues. Trimming took 5 bases from V and 3 from J, leaving 10 bases between them. The CDR3 DNA sequence: TGTGCCTGGGGACTAGGGCACTATGGCTACACCTTC. It codes for CAWGLGHYGYTF.

The chain uses TRBV7-9 and TRBJ1-2; TRBD1 aligns across 8 bases. Germline loops: CDR1 SEHNR, CDR2 FQNEAQ (reference sequence). The V segment lost 5 bases and the J segment 4 bases; nucleotides outside the gene matches: 3. The CDR3 length is 13 residues. The CDR3 bases are TGTGCCAGCAGCCCGACAGGGGTCTATGGCTACACCTTC. This sequence encodes CASSPTGVYGYTF. Based on the CDR3 plus reference TRBV7-9 and TRBJ1-2, the full variable domain is DTGVSQNPRHKITKRGQNVTFRCDPISEHNRLYWYRQTLGQGPEFLTYFQNEAQLEKSRLLSDRFSAERPKGSFSTLEIQRTEQGDSAMYLCASSPTGVYGYTFGSGTRLTVV.

The rearrangement joins TRBV5-4 to TRBJ2-3; D possibly corresponds to TRBD2 (6 bases). With 2 bases removed from V and 3 bases from J, the gap between germline ends came to 13 bases. The CDR3 loop spans 15 amino acids. CDR1 and CDR2 from the germline V gene are SGHNT and YYREEE (reference sequence). The CDR3 DNA reads as TGTGCCAGCAGCTTCAGGACTAAAATGACAGATACGCAGTATTTT. Its translation is CASSFRTKMTDTQYF.

This clone was observed once. The chain joins TRBV10-1 to TRBJ2-3; D ambiguous. Trimming cost V 5 bases and J 2 bases, with 14 bases left between them. The V gene's germline CDR1 is WNHNN and CDR2 SYGVQD (reference sequence). The length of the CDR3 is 15 residues. The CDR3 DNA is TGCGCCAGCAGTAGCTCTAGATTTTCCACAGATACGCAGTATTTT. Amino acid sequence: CASSSSRFSTDTQYF.